The 10 T cell receptor beta chains reported below all come from one sample, sequenced in a study of blood T cell repertoires in COVID-19. The data were produced by immunoSEQ multiplex PCR, yet TCRdb's version contains in-frame clones alone and is incomplete. The sample lists under 150,000 clones; about 85% were seen once. The source material was peripheral blood. Source of these receptors: a man aged 40-50 years with acute or convalescent COVID-19.

About this clone: Compared with germline, one end of the junction differs, possibly owing to a read error. CDR3 region: CSARDSGQFLF. The CDR3 DNA follows: TGCAGTGCTAGAGATTCGGGACAGTTCCTCTTC. The rearrangement joins TRBV20-1 to TRBJ1-2; 7 nucleotides match TRBD1. The CDR3 is made up of 11 amino acids. The V gene's germline CDR1 is DFQATT and CDR2 SNEGSKA (reference sequence).

The chain employs TRBV4-1 and TRBJ2-5; D may be TRBD2 (5 bases). Germline CDR1 reads MGHRA; CDR2 reads YSYEKL. V dropped 1 base and J dropped 5 bases, with 11 bases sitting between them. This CDR3 is 14 amino acids long. CDR3 bases: TGCGCCAGCAGCCAAGGCAGGAGGACGGAGACCCAGTACTTC. This sequence encodes CASSQGRRTETQYF.

This clone was seen once. This sequence joins TRBV10-1 and TRBJ2-3, with TRBD2 identical over 12 bases. The germline gives CDR1 WNHNN, CDR2 SYGVQD (reference sequence). This CDR3 comprises 14 residues. Written as DNA, the CDR3 is TGCGCGAGGACTAGCGGGGATAGCACAGATACGCAGTATTTT. This gives the protein CARTSGDSTDTQYF.

Only one count was recorded for this clone. The CDR3 DNA follows: TGTGCCAGCAGCCGGGACTATGAGGGCCCCCAGCATTTT. Translated, it gives CASSRDYEGPQHF. The chain recombines TRBV2 with TRBJ1-5; weak D call: TRBD1 (5 bases). The CDR3 consists of 13 residues. Germline CDR1 reads SNHLY; CDR2 reads FYNNEI. V was pared by 6 bases and J by 10 bases, with 16 bases between.

The CDR3: CATSRVGLNTEAFF. The CDR3 DNA reads as TGTGCCACCAGCAGAGTTGGCTTGAACACTGAAGCTTTCTTT. V is TRBV15 and J is TRBJ1-1; D is ambiguous. Trimming pared 1 base from V and 0 bases from J, leaving 6 bases between. The CDR3 is made up of 14 amino acids. The germline CDR1 and CDR2 sequences are LNHNV and YYDKDF (reference sequence).

This clone has just a few counts. The rearrangement uses TRBV4-3 and TRBJ1-3; 7 bases align to TRBD1. V shed 1 base, J shed 2 bases, and the junction held 5 bases outside the gene matches. Germline CDR1 and CDR2: LGHNA and YSLEER. This CDR3 comprises 16 residues. The CDR3 DNA follows: TGCGCCAGCAGCCAAGTTGACAGGGAGACTGGAAACACCATATATTTT. Protein product: CASSQVDRETGNTIYF.

The CDR3: CAWSIMTGGGQYF. The CDR3 DNA sequence: TGTGCCTGGAGTATAATGACAGGGGGTGGGCAGTACTTC. This rearrangement joins TRBV30 to TRBJ2-7, with 9 bases lining up with TRBD1. This CDR3 is built from 13 residues. V lost 2 bases and J lost 9; bases outside the gene matches: 8. Germline V gene data show CDR1 as GTSNPN and CDR2 as SVGIG (reference sequence).

V and J are TRBV7-3 and TRBJ2-3; no firm D call. V lost 5 bases and J lost 1, with 13 bases in between. Germline CDR1 reads SGHTA; CDR2 reads FQGTGA. This CDR3 region has 15 residues. CDR3 loop: CASSDGSRGTDTQYF. In DNA, the CDR3 is TGTGCCAGCAGCGACGGTAGCCGCGGCACAGATACGCAGTATTTT.

The J gene is TRBJ2-7, the V gene TRBV12-5; D is uncertain. This CDR3 contains 13 residues. Looked up from germline, CDR1 is LGHNT and CDR2 is FRNRAP. Between the trimmed V and J ends, which lost 3 bases and 3 bases, there was a span of 9 bases. CDR3 residues: CASGFNEFYEQYF. The CDR3 region has the DNA TGTGCTAGTGGTTTTAACGAGTTCTACGAGCAGTACTTC.

The chain recombines TRBV6-5 with TRBJ2-7; 10 bases agree with TRBD2. The CDR3 totals 15 residues. The V and J ends lost 7 bases and 1 base, in that order; junction bases with no gene match: 7. Germline V gene data show CDR1 as MNHEY and CDR2 as SVGAGI. CDR3 sequence reads: CASIPFSGGSYEQYF. The CDR3 bases are TGTGCCAGCATTCCGTTTAGCGGGGGGTCCTACGAGCAGTACTTC.